Shown below are 21 T cell receptor beta chains from a single sample sequenced in a study of blood T cells in healthy people across ages. A second PCR of roughly 7 to 11 cycles used a sample-barcoded 5' primer and a J-beta primer mix. TCRdb reprocessed the 5' RACE reads via MiXCR and lists one record per CDR3 protein. The sample contains hundreds of thousands of distinct CDR3 sequences, around 50% of which appear only once. The sequencing input was blood. The receptor set was obtained from an elderly woman in good health.

This clonotype was recorded a few times. A clone one base away is much larger, so this may be a read error. The chain has TRBV29-1 and TRBJ2-1; 8 bases agree with TRBD2. Per germline, CDR1 SQVTM and CDR2 ANQGSEA. The CDR3 totals 10 residues. The CDR3 DNA sequence: TGCGGCACGGGGGGGTGTGAGCAGTTCTTC. Protein sequence: CGTGGCEQFF.

The chain is built from TRBV2 and TRBJ1-6, with a possible D match to TRBD1 (6 bases). V shed 6 bases and J shed 6 bases, with 9 bases lying between them. This CDR3 is built from 13 residues. CDR1 is SNHLY, CDR2 FYNNEI, per germline. The CDR3 DNA reads as TGTGCCAGCAGGCCGGACAGTAATTCACCCCTCCACTTT. Amino acid sequence: CASRPDSNSPLHF.

This clonotype has ten or more counts. The chain has TRBV7-9 and TRBJ1-2, with TRBD1 identical over 8 bases. This CDR3 is built from 16 residues. Germline CDR1 is SEHNR and CDR2 is FQNEAQ (reference sequence). The J segment lost 8 bases and the V segment lost 5 bases, leaving 16 bases of the junction unmatched. The CDR3 region is CASSNRDRYLIGGYTF. The CDR3 coding sequence is TGTGCCAGCAGCAACCGGGACAGGTACCTAATCGGCGGCTACACCTTC.

This chain connects TRBV20-1 to TRBJ2-5; the match to TRBD2 covers 8 bases. The tail of the sequence fits TRBJ2-7 better, so the J call may be wrong. From germline, CDR1 is DFQATT and CDR2 SNEGSKA (reference sequence). The CDR3 is 15 residues long. The CDR3 sequence is CSARVPRRGGYEQYF. The CDR3, as DNA: TGCAGTGCTAGAGTGCCCCGACGGGGGGGGTACGAGCAGTACTTC.

The sample holds a few counts of this clonotype. The chain links TRBV7-8 to TRBJ2-1; D gene uncertain. Germline V gene sequence: CDR1 SGHVS, CDR2 FQNEAQ. V was trimmed by 7 bases and J by 7 bases, leaving 14 bases between them. The CDR3 loop spans 13 amino acids. Here the CDR3 DNA reads TGTGCCAGCACCCTGGCCCCTGGAAATGAGCAGTTCTTC. It is translated as CASTLAPGNEQFF.

In its sample, this clonotype was seen many times. This sequence joins TRBV7-2 and TRBJ2-7; D might be TRBD2 (5 bases). The CDR3 extends over 13 amino acids. Germline assignment: CDR1 SGHTA and CDR2 FQGNSA. V lost 4 bases and J lost 5, with 12 bases in between. This CDR3 reads CASSSLVIHEQYF. CDR3 nucleotide sequence: TGTGCCAGCAGCTCACTAGTAATCCACGAGCAGTACTTC.

This clonotype was recorded many times. CDR3 DNA sequence: TGTGCCAGCAGTTTACATCAGTCCAATCAGCCCCAGCATTTT. Translation: CASSLHQSNQPQHF. This rearrangement joins TRBV12-3 or TRBV12-4 to TRBJ1-5; D remains ambiguous. With 2 bases removed from V and 3 bases from J, the gap between germline ends came to 8 bases. This CDR3 contains 14 residues.

The chain combines TRBV4-3 with TRBJ2-7, with 9 bases fitting TRBD2. Per germline, CDR1 LGHNA and CDR2 YSLEER. The CDR3 runs to 16 residues. Losses at the gene ends were 0 bases for V and 6 bases for J; bases not matched to a gene: 9. The CDR3 sequence is CASSQETVASGAEQYF. CDR3 bases: TGCGCCAGCAGCCAAGAAACAGTCGCTAGCGGGGCCGAGCAGTACTTC.

The CDR3 here is CASRTRNRGPYF. As DNA, the CDR3 is TGTGCCAGCAGAACTCGCAACAGGGGTCCGTACTTC. J is TRBJ2-7 and V is TRBV12-3 or TRBV12-4, with 7 bases that match TRBD1. CDR3 length equals 12 residues. V dropped 6 bases and J dropped 12; count of bases not matched to a gene: 11.

The chain has TRBV7-9 and TRBJ2-1; a possible D gene is TRBD1 (5 bases). Germline loops: CDR1 SEHNR, CDR2 FQNEAQ (reference sequence). The CDR3 has 15 amino acids. Trimming cost V 5 bases and J 1 base, with 12 bases left between them. CDR3 nucleotide sequence: TGTGCCAGCAGCATCCGTCAGGGTTCCTACAATGAGCAGTTCTTC. Amino acid sequence: CASSIRQGSYNEQFF.

The J gene is TRBJ2-3, the V gene TRBV24-1; 9 nucleotides line up with TRBD2. Germline V gene sequence: CDR1 KGHDR, CDR2 SFDVKD. The J segment lost 3 bases and the V segment lost 12 bases, leaving 3 bases of the junction unmatched. The CDR3 is 12 residues long. CDR3 residues: CAASGETDTQYF. The DNA of the CDR3 is TGTGCCGCTAGCGGGGAGACAGATACGCAGTATTTT.

This clonotype was counted at least ten times. The J gene is TRBJ1-2, the V gene TRBV28; D is undetermined. This CDR3 comprises 16 residues. CDR1 and CDR2 from the germline V gene are MDHEN and SYDVKM. Between the trimmed V and J ends, which lost 5 bases and 0 bases, there was a span of 16 bases. The CDR3 spells CASSSGGEEANYGYTF. CDR3 coding DNA: TGTGCCAGCAGTAGTGGTGGAGAGGAAGCTAACTATGGCTACACCTTC.

The table lists this clonotype with many counts. The CDR3 protein is CSVVADSYEQYF. CDR3 sequence (DNA): TGCAGCGTTGTGGCGGACTCCTACGAGCAGTACTTC. V gene TRBV29-1 combines with J gene TRBJ2-7; D is undetermined. Trimming cost V 4 bases and J 0 bases, with 7 bases left between them. CDR1 is SQVTM, CDR2 ANQGSEA, per germline. The CDR3 runs 12 residues.

This clonotype showed up just a few times. This rearrangement joins TRBV18 to TRBJ2-7, with a tentative D call TRBD1 (6 bases). With 3 bases removed from V and 1 base from J, the gap between germline ends came to 13 bases. The germline gives CDR1 KGHSH, CDR2 LQKENI. The CDR3 is 15 residues long. The CDR3 DNA sequence: TGTGCCAGCTCACCGTTCCGGGACACTTCCTACGAGCAGTACTTC. It is translated as CASSPFRDTSYEQYF.

This clonotype was recorded only once. The chain recombines TRBV6-1 with TRBJ2-5, with D possibly TRBD2 on 6 matching bases. The J call is doubtful: the DNA matches TRBJ2-7 better. This CDR3 is 14 amino acids long. Germline CDR1 is MNHNS and CDR2 is SASEGT. In DNA form, the CDR3 reads TGTGCCAGCAGGGGGGAGGCAGAAACCTACGAGCAGTACTTC. Protein sequence: CASRGEAETYEQYF.

The rearrangement uses TRBV20-1 and TRBJ1-2; 7 bases align to TRBD1. CDR1 is DFQATT, CDR2 SNEGSKA, per germline (reference sequence). This CDR3 is built from 13 residues. V gave up 6 bases and J gave up 5 bases; unmatched junction bases: 9. CDR3 DNA sequence: TGCAGTGCCCCGGGACAGTCCTCATATGGCTACACCTTC. As protein: CSAPGQSSYGYTF.

With respect to this clonotype: A single base separates this from a much larger clone, so it may be a read error. The V and J genes are TRBV5-1 and TRBJ2-5; D may be TRBD1 or TRBD2 (6 bases each). The V end was cut by 3 bases, the J end by 1 base, with 13 bases between. CDR1 is SGHRS, CDR2 YFSETQ, per germline. The CDR3 has 15 residues. The CDR3 DNA is TGCGCCAGCAGCTGGGAAGGGGGGTCCCAAGAGACCCAGTACTTC. Translating it yields CASSWEGGSQETQYF.

V is TRBV7-9 and J is TRBJ2-7, with TRBD2 matching over 9 bases. Trimming cost V 3 bases and J 2 bases; bases outside gene matches: 8. Germline values: CDR1 SEHNR, CDR2 FQNEAQ (reference sequence). The CDR3 has 16 amino acids. The CDR3 region has the DNA TGTGCCAGCAGCTTTCGTCTGACTAGCGGCACCTACGAGCAGTACTTC. Translation gives CASSFRLTSGTYEQYF.

This clonotype was counted at least ten times. V usage is TRBV9 and J usage is TRBJ2-1; no firm D call. The CDR3 has 12 amino acids. The V gene lost 3 bases and the J gene lost 8 bases, with 9 bases spanning the gap. Per germline, CDR1 SGDLS and CDR2 YYNGEE. The CDR3, as DNA: TGTGCCAGCAGCGCTAGTGCCGATGAGCAGTTCTTC. Translation: CASSASADEQFF. The variable domain in full, with the rest retrieved from reference TRBV9 and TRBJ2-1, is DSGVTQTPKHLITATGQRVTLRCSPRSGDLSVYWYQQSLDQGLQFLIQYYNGEERAKGNILERFSAQQFPDLHSELNLSSLELGDSALYFCASSASADEQFFGPGTRLTVL.

V gene TRBV7-9 combines with J gene TRBJ1-2, with D uncertain. The CDR3 is 14 residues long. The V end was cut by 5 bases, the J end by 4 bases, with 14 bases between. Looked up from germline, CDR1 is SEHNR and CDR2 is FQNEAQ (reference sequence). The CDR3 DNA reads TGTGCCAGCAGCCATTGGACGGAGGCCTATGGCTACACCTTC. Its protein is CASSHWTEAYGYTF.

The sample holds many counts of this clonotype. The chain carries TRBV4-1 and TRBJ2-3; the D is unclear. Per germline, CDR1 MGHRA and CDR2 YSYEKL. Trimming shortened V by 4 bases and J by 2 bases, and 7 bases separated the two germline ends. This CDR3 region has 13 residues. CDR3 in DNA: TGCGCCAGCAGCCCCCTTCCCACAGATACGCAGTATTTT. It codes for CASSPLPTDTQYF.